This T cell receptor beta chain is from a study of T cells in localized non-small cell lung cancer. V gave up 2 bases and J gave up 4 bases, with 11 bases separating them. Germline CDR1 and CDR2: SGHNT and YENEEA. The CDR3 has 14 amino acids. By proportion, this clone is medium-sized. Its antigen is not known. General study points: Sequencing covered just one tumor region, so heterogeneity cannot be ruled out. Adjacent uninvolved lung had the highest clonality, suggesting focused antigen responses.

Repertoires were generated with immunoSEQ multiplex PCR, while TCRdb's copy carries only in-frame clones and drops some. The sample has about 2,700 clones; about 28% are singletons. This material consisted of lung tumor tissue, taken before any cancer treatment. The source is a female donor at least 60 years old with stage I lung adenocarcinoma. This chain connects TRBV11-3 to TRBJ1-1; tentative D call: TRBD1 (5 bases). CDR3 DNA sequence: TGTGCCAGCAGCTTAAACGTGGGGGGCACTGAAGCTTTCTTT. Its protein product is CASSLNVGGTEAFF.